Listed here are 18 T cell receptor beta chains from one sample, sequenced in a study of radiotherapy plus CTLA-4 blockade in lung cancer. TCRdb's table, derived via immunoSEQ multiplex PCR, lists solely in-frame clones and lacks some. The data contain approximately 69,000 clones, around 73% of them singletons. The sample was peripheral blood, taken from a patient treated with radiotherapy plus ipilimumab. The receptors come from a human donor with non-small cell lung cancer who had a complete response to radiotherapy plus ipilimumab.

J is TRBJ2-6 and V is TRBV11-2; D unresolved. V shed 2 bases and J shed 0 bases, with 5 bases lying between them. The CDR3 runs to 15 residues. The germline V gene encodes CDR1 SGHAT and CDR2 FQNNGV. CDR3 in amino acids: CASSLYPSGANVLTF. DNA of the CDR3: TGTGCCAGCAGCTTATACCCCTCTGGGGCCAACGTCCTGACTTTC.

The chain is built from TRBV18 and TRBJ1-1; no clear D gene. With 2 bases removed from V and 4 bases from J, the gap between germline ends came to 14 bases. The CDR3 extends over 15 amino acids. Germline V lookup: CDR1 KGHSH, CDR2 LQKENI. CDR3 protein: CASSPVGVFGTEAFF. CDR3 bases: TGTGCCAGCTCACCAGTCGGGGTTTTCGGCACTGAAGCTTTCTTT.

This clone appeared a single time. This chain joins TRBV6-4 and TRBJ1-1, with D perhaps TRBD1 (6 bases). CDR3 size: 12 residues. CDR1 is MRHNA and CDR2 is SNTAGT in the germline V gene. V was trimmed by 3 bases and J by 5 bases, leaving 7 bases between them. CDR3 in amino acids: CASSEQGTEAFF. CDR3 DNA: TGTGCCAGCAGTGAGCAGGGGACTGAAGCTTTCTTT.

The CDR3: CASSLGGYYTDTQYF. CDR3 DNA: TGTGCCAGCAGCTTAGGGGGCTACTACACAGATACGCAGTATTTT. The chain combines TRBV7-6 with TRBJ2-3, with TRBD1 as a possible D gene (5 bases). This CDR3 region has 15 residues. Germline CDR1 and CDR2: SGHVS and FNYEAQ. Trimming removed 1 base from V and 2 bases from J, with 10 bases in between.

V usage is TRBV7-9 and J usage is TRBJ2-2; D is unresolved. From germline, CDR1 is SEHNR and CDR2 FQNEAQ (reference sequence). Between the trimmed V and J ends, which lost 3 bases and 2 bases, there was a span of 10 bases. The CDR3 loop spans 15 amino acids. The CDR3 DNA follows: TGTGCCAGCAGCTTTTATAAGGATAACACCGGGGAGCTGTTTTTT. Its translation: CASSFYKDNTGELFF.

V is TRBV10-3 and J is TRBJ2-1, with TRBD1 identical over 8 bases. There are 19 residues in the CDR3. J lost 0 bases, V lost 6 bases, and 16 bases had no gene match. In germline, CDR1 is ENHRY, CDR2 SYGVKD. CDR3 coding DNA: TGTGCCATCAGGACCGGGACAGGATCGAACTCCAGCTCCTACAATGAGCAGTTCTTC. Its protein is CAIRTGTGSNSSSYNEQFF.

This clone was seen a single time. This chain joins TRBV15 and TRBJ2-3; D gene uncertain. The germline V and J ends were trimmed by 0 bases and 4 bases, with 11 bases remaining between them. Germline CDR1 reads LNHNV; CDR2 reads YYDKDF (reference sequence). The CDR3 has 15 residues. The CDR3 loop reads CATSRDGPVSDTQYF. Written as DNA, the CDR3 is TGTGCCACCAGCAGAGATGGGCCAGTGTCAGATACGCAGTATTTT.

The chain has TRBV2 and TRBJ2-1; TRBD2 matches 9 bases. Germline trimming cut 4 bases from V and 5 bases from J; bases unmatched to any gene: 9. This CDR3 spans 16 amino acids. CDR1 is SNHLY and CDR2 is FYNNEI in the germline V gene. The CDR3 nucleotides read TGTGCCAGCAGTGGAACGGAGCTAGCGGGGAACAATGAGCAGTTCTTC. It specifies CASSGTELAGNNEQFF.

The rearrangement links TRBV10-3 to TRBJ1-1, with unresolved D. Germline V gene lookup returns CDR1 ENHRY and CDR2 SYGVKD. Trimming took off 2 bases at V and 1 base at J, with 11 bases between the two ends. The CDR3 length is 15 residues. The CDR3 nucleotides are TGTGCCATCAGTGAGCTACAAGTGGGGAACACTGAAGCTTTCTTT. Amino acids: CAISELQVGNTEAFF.

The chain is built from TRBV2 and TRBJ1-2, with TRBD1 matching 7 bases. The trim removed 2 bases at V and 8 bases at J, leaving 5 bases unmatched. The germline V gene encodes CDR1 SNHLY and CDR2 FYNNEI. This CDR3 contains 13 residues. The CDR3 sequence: CASSEQGEEGYTF. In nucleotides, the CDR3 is TGTGCCAGCAGTGAACAGGGGGAGGAGGGCTACACCTTC. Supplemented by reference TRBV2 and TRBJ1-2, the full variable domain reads EPEVTQTPSHQVTQMGQEVILRCVPISNHLYFYWYRQILGQKVEFLVSFYNNEISEKSEIFDDQFSVERPDGSNFTLKIRSTKLEDSAMYFCASSEQGEEGYTFGSGTRLTVV.

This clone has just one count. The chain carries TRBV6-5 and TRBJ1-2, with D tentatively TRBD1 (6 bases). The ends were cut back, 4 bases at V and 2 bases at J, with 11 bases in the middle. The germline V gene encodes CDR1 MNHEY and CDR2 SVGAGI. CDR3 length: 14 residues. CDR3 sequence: CASSFQGMNYGYTF. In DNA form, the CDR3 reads TGTGCCAGCAGTTTTCAGGGGATGAACTATGGCTACACCTTC.

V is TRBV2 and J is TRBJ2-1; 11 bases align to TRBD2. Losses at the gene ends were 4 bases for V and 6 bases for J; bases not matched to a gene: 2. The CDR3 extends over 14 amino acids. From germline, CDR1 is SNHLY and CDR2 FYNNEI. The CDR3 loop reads CASSGSGRGNEQFF. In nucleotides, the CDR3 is TGTGCCAGCAGTGGTAGCGGGAGGGGCAATGAGCAGTTCTTC. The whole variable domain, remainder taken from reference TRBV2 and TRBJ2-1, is EPEVTQTPSHQVTQMGQEVILRCVPISNHLYFYWYRQILGQKVEFLVSFYNNEISEKSEIFDDQFSVERPDGSNFTLKIRSTKLEDSAMYFCASSGSGRGNEQFFGPGTRLTVL.

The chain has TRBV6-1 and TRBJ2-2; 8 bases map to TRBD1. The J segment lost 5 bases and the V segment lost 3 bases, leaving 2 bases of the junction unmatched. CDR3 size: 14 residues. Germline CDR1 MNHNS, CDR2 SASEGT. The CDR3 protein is CASSDTGGTGELFF. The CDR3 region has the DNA TGTGCCAGCAGTGACACAGGGGGGACCGGGGAGCTGTTTTTT.

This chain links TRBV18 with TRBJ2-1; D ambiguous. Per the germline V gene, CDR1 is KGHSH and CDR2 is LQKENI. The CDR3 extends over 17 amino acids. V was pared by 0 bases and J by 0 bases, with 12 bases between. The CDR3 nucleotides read TGTGCCAGCTCACCACCTTCGGGTAGCCCCTCCTACAATGAGCAGTTCTTC. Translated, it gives CASSPPSGSPSYNEQFF.

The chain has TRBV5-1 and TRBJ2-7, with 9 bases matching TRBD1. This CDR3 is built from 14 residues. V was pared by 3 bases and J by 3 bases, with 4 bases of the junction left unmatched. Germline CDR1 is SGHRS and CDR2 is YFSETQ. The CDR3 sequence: CASSSDRGSYEQYF. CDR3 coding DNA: TGCGCCAGCAGCTCAGACAGGGGGAGCTACGAGCAGTACTTC.

The CDR3 reads CASSVPAATNEKLFF. The CDR3 DNA reads as TGCGCCAGCAGTGTCCCGGCAGCAACTAATGAAAAACTGTTTTTT. The V call is TRBV10-2, the J call TRBJ1-4; D gene unclear. With 4 bases removed from V and 0 bases from J, the gap between germline ends came to 9 bases. This CDR3 is built from 15 residues. In germline, CDR1 is WSHSY, CDR2 SAAADI.

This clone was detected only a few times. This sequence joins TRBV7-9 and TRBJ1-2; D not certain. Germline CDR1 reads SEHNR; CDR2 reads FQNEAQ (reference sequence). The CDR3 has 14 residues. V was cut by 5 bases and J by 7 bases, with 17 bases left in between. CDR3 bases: TGTGCCAGCAGCGCGACTTGGGAAAAGGGTGGCTACACCTTC. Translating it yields CASSATWEKGGYTF.

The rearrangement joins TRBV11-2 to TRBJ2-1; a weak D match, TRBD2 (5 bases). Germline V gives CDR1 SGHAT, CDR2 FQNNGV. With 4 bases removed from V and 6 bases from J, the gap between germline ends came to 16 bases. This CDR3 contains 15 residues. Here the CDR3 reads CASSSPRRTPNEQFF. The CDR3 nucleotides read TGTGCCAGCAGCTCCCCCCGGAGGACCCCCAATGAGCAGTTCTTC. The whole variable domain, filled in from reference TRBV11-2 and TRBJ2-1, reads EAGVAQSPRYKIIEKRQSVAFWCNPISGHATLYWYQQILGQGPKLLIQFQNNGVVDDSQLPKDRFSAERLKGVDSTLKIQPAKLEDSAVYLCASSSPRRTPNEQFFGPGTRLTVL.